Below are 5 T cell receptor beta chains sequenced from a single sample in a study of OX40 agonist ivuxolimab in advanced cancers. Data came from immunoSEQ multiplex PCR; TCRdb stores just in-frame clones and leaves some out. The sample includes roughly 40,000 clones, roughly 86% of them seen just once. The source was CD4+ or CD8+ T cells sorted from blood, collected in a trial of the OX40 agonist ivuxolimab. The receptors stem from an adult with an advanced solid tumor such as melanoma, head and neck, liver or kidney cancer.

The V gene is TRBV6-5, the J gene TRBJ1-1, with D maybe TRBD1 (5 bases). The V end was cut by 6 bases, the J end by 0 bases, with 8 bases between. CDR1 and CDR2 from the germline V gene are MNHEY and SVGAGI. There are 13 residues in the CDR3. The CDR3 DNA reads as TGTGCCAGCAGACAGGTCTTGAACACTGAAGCTTTCTTT. Its protein is CASRQVLNTEAFF.

The CDR3 DNA follows: TGTGCCAGCAGTTTTCAGGGGGCGCGGGGGACCCAGTACTTC. Translation gives CASSFQGARGTQYF. V gene TRBV28 combines with J gene TRBJ2-5, with 8 positions matching TRBD1. The CDR3 contains 14 residues. Germline V CDR1 and CDR2: MDHEN, SYDVKM. V gave up 3 bases and J gave up 7 bases; unmatched junction bases: 7.

This clone was counted once. The J gene is TRBJ1-1, the V gene TRBV4-2; the D is unclear. The CDR3 has 14 amino acids. Trimming cost V 4 bases and J 3 bases, with 12 bases left between them. Germline assignment: CDR1 LGHNA and CDR2 YNFKEQ. CDR3 amino acids: CASSPRPRDTEAFF. CDR3 in DNA: TGTGCCAGCAGCCCCCGCCCCCGCGACACTGAAGCTTTCTTT.

The chain has TRBV19 and TRBJ2-1, with a weak D call TRBD1 (6 bases). V lost 8 bases, J lost 6 bases, and 11 bases lay in between. Germline V gene lookup returns CDR1 LNHDA and CDR2 SQIVND (reference sequence). The CDR3 is made up of 12 amino acids. The CDR3 loop is CASRRGINEQFF. The CDR3 DNA sequence: TGTGCCAGTCGCAGGGGAATCAATGAGCAGTTCTTC.

The V and J genes are TRBV28 and TRBJ1-5; no definite D call. Trimming shortened V by 3 bases and J by 5 bases, and 8 bases separated the two germline ends. Germline CDR1 MDHEN, CDR2 SYDVKM. CDR3 length: 13 amino acids. The CDR3 loop reads CASSFSDDQPQHF. CDR3 DNA: TGTGCCAGCAGTTTCAGTGACGATCAGCCCCAGCATTTT.